The 25 T cell receptor beta chains below all came from one sample that was sequenced in a study of shared clonotypes between healthy human individuals. Only in-frame clones appear in the TCRdb table, and some are missing; sequencing was by immunoSEQ multiplex PCR. The top ten clones hold 9.5% to 15% of a sample with about 490,000 clones, almost 80% of them seen once. The sequenced sample was PBMCs. The source is a woman aged 40 to 55 in good health. Some clones in this sample may be carry-over from other donors' samples.

The CDR3 sequence: CASSTNREDTQYF. In DNA, the CDR3 is TGTGCCAGTAGTACAAACAGGGAAGATACGCAGTATTTT. The chain is built from TRBV19 and TRBJ2-3, with a tentative D call TRBD1 (6 bases). The ends were cut back, 4 bases at V and 5 bases at J, with 10 bases in the middle. The CDR3 contains 13 residues. CDR1 is LNHDA and CDR2 is SQIVND in the germline V gene (reference sequence).

This rearrangement joins TRBV6-1 to TRBJ2-7; D gene unclear. V gave up 7 bases and J gave up 6 bases, with 16 bases separating them. The CDR3 length is 13 residues. The germline CDR1 and CDR2 sequences are MNHNS and SASEGT. The chain's CDR3 is CASTQVGMSEQYF. In nucleotides, the CDR3 is TGTGCCAGCACCCAAGTGGGAATGAGCGAGCAGTACTTC.

CDR3 loop: CACQSGGSYNEQFF. In nucleotides, the CDR3 is TGTGCCTGCCAGAGCGGGGGCTCCTACAATGAGCAGTTCTTC. V and J are TRBV30 and TRBJ2-1, with 8 nucleotides matching TRBD2. This CDR3 comprises 14 residues. Trimming at V came to 6 bases and at J to 0 bases, leaving 4 bases not matched to a gene. Germline V lookup: CDR1 GTSNPN, CDR2 SVGIG (reference sequence).

With respect to this clone: The junction shows a germline mismatch at one end, possibly a read error. V and J are TRBV7-9 and TRBJ1-4; 7 nucleotides line up with TRBD1. CDR3 size: 16 residues. Germline V CDR1 and CDR2: SEHNR, FQNEAQ (reference sequence). The DNA of the CDR3 is TGTGCCAGCAGCTTGACGACGGGACAGTCTAATGGAAAACTGTTTTTT. Its translation is CASSLTTGQSNGKLFF.

The genes are TRBV11-2 and TRBJ1-2; a possible D gene is TRBD1 (5 bases). V shed 5 bases and J shed 7 bases, with 14 bases lying between them. The V gene's germline CDR1 is SGHAT and CDR2 FQNNGV. The CDR3 sequence is 13 residues long. Here the CDR3 reads CASSLSTGGGYTF. The CDR3 DNA reads as TGTGCCAGCAGCCTAAGTACGGGGGGTGGCTACACCTTC. The whole variable domain, filled in from reference TRBV11-2 and TRBJ1-2, reads EAGVAQSPRYKIIEKRQSVAFWCNPISGHATLYWYQQILGQGPKLLIQFQNNGVVDDSQLPKDRFSAERLKGVDSTLKIQPAKLEDSAVYLCASSLSTGGGYTFGSGTRLTVV.

This clone was seen only a few times. This rearrangement joins TRBV9 to TRBJ1-2; D uncertain. The CDR3 is 13 residues long. Germline V lookup: CDR1 SGDLS, CDR2 YYNGEE. Trimming removed 3 bases at V and 6 bases at J, with 12 bases between. The CDR3: CASSARWYDGYTF. CDR3 coding DNA: TGTGCCAGCAGCGCAAGGTGGTACGATGGCTACACCTTC.

This clone came up many times. The V gene is TRBV18, the J gene TRBJ1-1, with D possibly TRBD1 on 6 matching bases. CDR1 and CDR2 (germline): KGHSH, LQKENI. This CDR3 comprises 15 residues. V was shortened by 5 bases and J by 1 base, with 14 bases between the two germline ends. CDR3 sequence reads: CASSEMGARNTEAFF. CDR3 DNA: TGTGCCAGCTCAGAAATGGGGGCGCGGAACACTGAAGCTTTCTTT.

V usage is TRBV30 and J usage is TRBJ1-2; a possible D gene is TRBD1 (6 bases). CDR1 is GTSNPN and CDR2 is SVGIG in the germline V gene (reference sequence). This CDR3 comprises 15 residues. V was clipped by 1 base and J by 0 bases, with 12 bases between them. CDR3 amino acids: CAWSGDRRANYGYTF. The CDR3 bases are TGTGCCTGGAGTGGCGACAGGAGAGCTAACTATGGCTACACCTTC.

The V gene is TRBV30, the J gene TRBJ2-5; 8 positions agree with TRBD1. The ends lost 0 bases at V and 1 base at J; junction bases unmatched: 1. Germline CDR1 GTSNPN, CDR2 SVGIG (reference sequence). This CDR3 region has 14 residues. The CDR3 region has the DNA TGTGCCTGGAGTGTAACAGGGGGCCAAGAGACCCAGTACTTC. Protein product: CAWSVTGGQETQYF. The full variable domain, with the rest looked up from reference TRBV30 and TRBJ2-5, is SQTIHQWPATLVQPVGSPLSLECTVEGTSNPNLYWYRQAAGRGLQLLFYSVGIGQISSEVPQNLSASRPQDRQFILSSKKLLLSDSGFYLCAWSVTGGQETQYFGPGTRLLVL.

This clone was detected only once. This rearrangement joins TRBV5-4 to TRBJ2-3, with TRBD2 as a possible D gene (5 bases). The CDR3 runs 13 residues. Germline V gene lookup returns CDR1 SGHNT and CDR2 YYREEE (reference sequence). Trimming left V 2 bases short and J 6 bases short, with 10 bases between. In nucleotides, the CDR3 is TGTGCCAGCAGCTTTACCTCGGGGGATACGCAGTATTTT. This gives the protein CASSFTSGDTQYF.

The sample holds a few counts of this clone. The rearrangement joins TRBV7-7 to TRBJ2-1; D remains unclear. The CDR3 has 13 residues. V lost 1 base and J lost 8, with 9 bases in between. Germline values: CDR1 SSHAT, CDR2 FNYEAQ (reference sequence). In nucleotides, the CDR3 is TGTGCCAGCAGCTTAGGGGCCAAGGATGAGCAGTTCTTC. Translating it yields CASSLGAKDEQFF.

The chain is built from TRBV30 and TRBJ2-5; 7 bases match TRBD2. Trimming cost V 3 bases and J 5 bases; bases outside gene matches: 6. CDR1 and CDR2 (germline): GTSNPN, SVGIG (reference sequence). This CDR3 is 13 amino acids long. The CDR3 DNA reads as TGTGCCTGGAGGTCCGCGGGAGTGGAGACCCAGTACTTC. This sequence encodes CAWRSAGVETQYF.

This chain connects TRBV18 to TRBJ1-3; the match to TRBD1 covers 8 bases. V lost 1 base and J lost 1; bases outside the gene matches: 3. The CDR3 is 16 residues long. The germline gives CDR1 KGHSH, CDR2 LQKENI. This chain's CDR3 is CASSPLGQGSGNTIYF. In nucleotides, the CDR3 is TGTGCCAGCTCACCACTAGGACAGGGTTCTGGAAACACCATATATTTT.

The genes are TRBV7-8 and TRBJ1-2; TRBD1 might be the D (5 bases). This CDR3 spans 15 amino acids. V lost 2 bases and J 3 bases, leaving 13 bases between the germline ends. The germline V gene encodes CDR1 SGHVS and CDR2 FQNEAQ. The CDR3 bases are TGTGCCAGCAGCTTAATAGCAGGGTATGACTATGGCTACACCTTC. Protein sequence: CASSLIAGYDYGYTF.

DNA of the CDR3: TGCGCCAGCAGCTTGATAGCGGGGGTATACAATGAGCAGTTCTTC. This sequence encodes CASSLIAGVYNEQFF. V is TRBV4-3 and J is TRBJ2-1, with 9 bases lining up with TRBD2. Germline-derived CDR1 and CDR2 are LGHNA and YSLEER. This CDR3 region has 15 residues. V was pared by 5 bases and J by 4 bases, with 6 bases of the junction left unmatched.

This chain uses TRBV20-1 with TRBJ2-1; the D is unclear. The CDR3 runs 11 residues. CDR1 DFQATT and CDR2 SNEGSKA come from the germline V gene (reference sequence). The V end was cut by 5 bases, the J end by 3 bases, with 5 bases between. In DNA, the CDR3 is TGCAGTGCTGCCGACTACAATGAGCAGTTCTTC. It yields the protein CSAADYNEQFF.

V is TRBV7-2 and J is TRBJ2-6; the D is unclear. CDR1 and CDR2 (germline): SGHTA, FQGNSA. Trimming removed 1 base at V and 3 bases at J, with 16 bases between. The CDR3 runs 18 residues. CDR3 nucleotide sequence: TGTGCCAGCAGCTTAGTAGCCACGATGGGGTTTGGGGCCAACGTCCTGACTTTC. Its protein is CASSLVATMGFGANVLTF.

V and J are TRBV12-5 and TRBJ2-3; D not certain. Trimming took 2 bases from V and 1 from J, leaving 13 bases between them. This CDR3 has 16 residues. The V gene's germline CDR1 is LGHNT and CDR2 FRNRAP. The chain's CDR3 is CASGLRPQPRTDTQYF. CDR3 DNA sequence: TGTGCTAGTGGTTTGAGGCCCCAACCACGCACAGATACGCAGTATTTT.

This clone was seen a handful of times. The chain employs TRBV19 and TRBJ2-5; 7 bases align to TRBD1. The CDR3 runs 14 residues. J lost 5 bases, V lost 9 bases, and 12 bases had no gene match. In germline, CDR1 is LNHDA, CDR2 SQIVND (reference sequence). This CDR3 is CARSTPGTDETQYF. In nucleotides, the CDR3 is TGTGCCAGGTCGACTCCCGGGACAGACGAGACCCAGTACTTC.

The chain is built from TRBV4-1 and TRBJ1-2; TRBD1 aligns across 8 bases. This CDR3 is 16 amino acids long. Germline CDR1 reads MGHRA; CDR2 reads YSYEKL. V dropped 3 bases and J dropped 4; count of bases not matched to a gene: 10. CDR3: CASSQPDRAVTYGYTF. CDR3 in DNA: TGCGCCAGCAGCCAGCCGGACAGGGCGGTAACCTATGGCTACACCTTC.

The V call is TRBV9, the J call TRBJ2-1; 11 bases align to TRBD2. Germline V lookup: CDR1 SGDLS, CDR2 YYNGEE. The CDR3 runs 18 residues. With V trimmed by 0 bases and J by 3 bases, 8 bases remained unmatched. The CDR3 region is CASSVGPGLADNYNEQFF. CDR3 nucleotides: TGTGCCAGCAGCGTAGGGCCGGGACTAGCGGACAACTACAATGAGCAGTTCTTC.

The chain combines TRBV21-1 with TRBJ2-1; TRBD2 reflects the table's D call only, with no check against the DNA. TRBV21-1 is a documented pseudogene. This CDR3 comprises 11 residues. CDR3 sequence (DNA): TGTGCCAGCAGCAGAGACAATGAGCAGTTCTTC. As protein: CASSRDNEQFF.

The chain uses TRBV30 and TRBJ2-7; 11 bases map to TRBD2. The CDR3 is made up of 18 amino acids. V lost 3 bases to trimming and J lost 7 bases; unmatched junction nucleotides: 20. Germline V gene sequence: CDR1 GTSNPN, CDR2 SVGIG (reference sequence). The CDR3 loop is CAWRVRGLGSGRAREQYF. CDR3 nucleotide sequence: TGTGCCTGGAGGGTTAGGGGGTTGGGTAGCGGGAGGGCTAGGGAGCAGTACTTC.

The rearrangement links TRBV15 to TRBJ2-1; D tentatively reads TRBD1 or TRBD2 (5 bases each). CDR3 size: 15 residues. Germline V lookup: CDR1 LNHNV, CDR2 YYDKDF (reference sequence). The V end lost 3 bases, the J end lost 6 bases, and 15 bases lay between the germline ends. CDR3 sequence: CATSRDSPRGNEQFF. The CDR3 nucleotides read TGTGCCACCAGCAGGGACTCCCCAAGGGGCAATGAGCAGTTCTTC.

The chain combines TRBV29-1 with TRBJ1-4, with D possibly matching TRBD1 (6 bases). This CDR3 region has 12 residues. The germline V gene has CDR1 SQVTM and CDR2 ANQGSEA. V lost 6 bases, J lost 8 bases, and 13 bases lay in between. CDR3 DNA: TGCAGCGTCCGGGACACGGGGGAAAAACTGTTTTTT. It specifies CSVRDTGEKLFF.